This TCR beta chain was profiled in a study of cytomegalovirus exposure and HLA in healthy donors. Trimming cost V 3 bases and J 0 bases, with 8 bases left between them. Germline lookup yields CDR1 LGHNA and CDR2 YNFKEQ. The CDR3 runs to 15 residues. Primers for the PCR totalled 60 Vbeta and 13 Jbeta. Some clones are missing from TCRdb's copy, which holds only in-frame ones; the method was immunoSEQ multiplex PCR. The sample lists about 130,000 clones, 70% to 80% occurring once. This clone appeared once. The sequenced material came from PBMCs. This rearrangement joins TRBV4-2 to TRBJ2-2, with a tentative D call TRBD2 (6 bases). The receptor comes from a female donor in good health and CMV-seronegative. CDR3 sequence reads: CASSQEGSNTGELFF. The CDR3 DNA sequence: TGTGCCAGCAGCCAGGAGGGTTCGAACACCGGGGAGCTGTTTTTT.